The text below deals with one T cell receptor beta chain. Antigen: not known. TCRdb ran MiXCR on the reads and lists one entry per CDR3 protein. The sample has around 540,000 distinct CDR3 sequences, 30% to 40% seen once. This entry comes from a study of T cell repertoires in cytomegalovirus infection. Across the study: As its CMV epitopes, the study selected recently identified HLA-C-restricted and well-studied HLA-B-restricted targets. Public TCR beta signatures provided an indication of both CMV infection and a matching HLA type. Broader study findings: Cumulated frequencies of public TCR beta families served to identify carriers of CMV plus the relevant HLA.

The V gene's germline CDR1 is MNHEY and CDR2 SVGEGT. Deletions cut 2 bases from V and 0 bases from J, with 17 bases between. The CDR3 is 17 amino acids. Sequencing used cultured PBMCs, obtained from culture after CMV antigen stimulation. The rearrangement links TRBV6-2 or TRBV6-3 to TRBJ2-7; weak D call: TRBD1 (6 bases). The TCR sequence derives from a human donor in good health (CMV status not recorded). Some clones in this sample may be carry-over from other donors' samples. Here the CDR3 reads CASSYPRQGPSSYEQYF. The CDR3 bases are TGTGCCAGCAGTTACCCTCGGCAGGGGCCGAGCTCCTACGAGCAGTACTTC.